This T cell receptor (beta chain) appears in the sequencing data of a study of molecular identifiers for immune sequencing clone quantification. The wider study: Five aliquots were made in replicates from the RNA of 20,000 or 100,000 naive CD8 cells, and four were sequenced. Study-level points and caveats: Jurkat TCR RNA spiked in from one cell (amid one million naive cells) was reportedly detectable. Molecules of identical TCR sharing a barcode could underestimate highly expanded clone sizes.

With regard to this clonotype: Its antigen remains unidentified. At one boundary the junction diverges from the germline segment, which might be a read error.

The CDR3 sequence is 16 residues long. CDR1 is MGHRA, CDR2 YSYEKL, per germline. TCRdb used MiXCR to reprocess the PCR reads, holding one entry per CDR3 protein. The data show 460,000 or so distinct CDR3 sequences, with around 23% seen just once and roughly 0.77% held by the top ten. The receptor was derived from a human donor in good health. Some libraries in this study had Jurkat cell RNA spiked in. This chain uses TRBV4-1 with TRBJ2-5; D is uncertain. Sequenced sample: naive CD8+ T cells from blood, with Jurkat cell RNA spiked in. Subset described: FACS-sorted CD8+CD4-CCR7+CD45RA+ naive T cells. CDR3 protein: CASSQEVGSTQETRYF. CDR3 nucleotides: TGCGCCAGCAGCCAAGAGGTGGGGTCTACCCAAGAGACCCGGTACTTC.